One TCR beta chain is described in this entry. The table lists this clonotype with many counts. Its antigen target is currently unknown. One base away there is no much larger clone; base qualities are not given. V is reduced by 6 bases and J by 0 bases, leaving a spacing of 9 bases between them. CDR1 and CDR2 were assigned from the germline V gene (reference sequence) as DFQATT and SNEGSKA. The CDR3, from cysteine to phenylalanine, totals 13 residues. The sequence is cut down to CDR3 DNA, 39 bases in frame from base 1. This record comes from a study of T cell repertoires in cytomegalovirus infection (dated by TCRdb to the late 2010s). Describing the broader study: Donor HLA type was relevant to the analysis, as public TCR beta signatures indicated carriage of CMV infection together with the matching HLA type. Study-wide conclusions, independent of this receptor: In both this cohort and an independent approximately 350-donor cohort, the cumulative frequency of public TCR beta family members distinguished carriers of CMV infection plus the relevant HLA type. In the ex vivo response, HLA-C-restricted CMV-specific TCR beta clonotypes were dominant, and in two of eight donors the single most frequent clonotype came from this HLA-C-restricted group.

Instrument on record: Illumina HiSeq 1500. TCRdb applied fastp at Q25 and MiXCR to the public reads, then kept only in-frame beta chains. Every distinct CDR3 protein forms one entry, paired with its most common genes and DNA. The sample table contains 290,000 or so distinct CDR3 sequences; only one count was recorded for 9.6% of them. The leading ten clones occupy less than 3% of the sample. The source is a human donor in good health (CMV status not recorded). Some clones in this sample may be carry-over from other donors' samples. The rearranged segments are TRBV20-1 and TRBJ2-1; the D gene is perhaps TRBD2, from 6 matching bases. The sequenced sample was PBMCs. The sequence in DNA is TGCAGTGCCCCCGGGAGCTCCTACAATGAGCAGTTCTTC. This encodes CSAPGSSYNEQFF.